What follows is one T cell receptor (beta chain) and its context. This clone's antigen is unknown. No much larger clone is present one base from it, and per-base qualities are unavailable. Samples from volunteer blood donors who had recovered from COVID-19 were contributed by a second Seattle source. Whole blood was collected in K2EDTA tubes by collaborating institutions according to the institutions' own protocols. Collaborator samples were shipped for TCRbeta analysis as frozen whole blood, isolated PBMCs, or DNA extracted from either sample type. The CDR3, cysteine through phenylalanine, is 15 amino acids long. Solely the CDR3 DNA is kept, with 45 bases framed from the first base. CDR1 and CDR2, looked up from the germline V gene (reference sequence), are LNHDA and SQIVND. Compared with germline, V lacks 6 bases and J lacks 4 bases; bases without a gene match: 7. This entry comes from a study of blood T cell repertoires in COVID-19 (dated by TCRdb to 2020 to 2021). About the investigation overall: Collaborator samples came from the United States, Italy and Spain and covered acute and convalescent phases of COVID-19. The dataset comprised deeply sampled blood TCRbeta repertoires from subjects exposed to, actively infected with, or recovered from COVID-19. A freely available public database, intended as a resource for researchers studying the immune response to SARS-CoV-2, is where the repertoires were released. Nearly every sample came with metadata listing a de-identified subject ID, COVID-19 status, age in years and sex. The material from the prospective study consisted of cDNA or gDNA derived from T cells, B-cell-depleted T cells, or PBMCs. Samples came from the ongoing ImmuneRACE study (first 160 participants) plus 1,254 subjects from 6 global collaborators. Where HLA class I and class II types were available, the types were taken from metadata supplied by the sample provider, not from assay-based typing. Study-wide findings and limitations: The amount of clinical and demographic metadata varied by source and participant and was provided uncurated.

TCRbeta CDR3 regions were amplified from genomic DNA using the immunoSEQ Assay, a bias-controlled multiplex PCR. In the original analysis: The number of nucleated cells in each sample was estimated from the amplification of reference gene primers within the assay. To quantify the absolute abundance of each unique TCRbeta CDR3 rearrangement, sequence reads were collapsed and filtered. For each sample, productive Simpson clonality was calculated by taking the square root of Simpson's diversity index across productive rearrangements. Sourced from immuneACCESS, this table was stored by TCRdb with only in-frame sequences that have V and J called. A share of the clones is absent; for the studies checked, an unresolved V gene accounts for under half, and the remainder has no known explanation. V, J and clone size were drawn from that table, and D and trimming were deduced from the DNA. This sample gives hundreds of thousands of clones in total; 91% of them show up just once. Under 3.5% of the sample goes to the ten largest clones.

The origin of this receptor is a woman younger than 30 who had recovered from COVID-19. Sequenced sample: peripheral blood. The V and J genes are TRBV19 and TRBJ1-5, with 9 bases matching TRBD1. The nucleotide sequence reads as follows: TGTGCCAGTAGCCAACCGGGACAGGGAAATCAGCCCCAGCATTTT. Translation gives CASSQPGQGNQPQHF.